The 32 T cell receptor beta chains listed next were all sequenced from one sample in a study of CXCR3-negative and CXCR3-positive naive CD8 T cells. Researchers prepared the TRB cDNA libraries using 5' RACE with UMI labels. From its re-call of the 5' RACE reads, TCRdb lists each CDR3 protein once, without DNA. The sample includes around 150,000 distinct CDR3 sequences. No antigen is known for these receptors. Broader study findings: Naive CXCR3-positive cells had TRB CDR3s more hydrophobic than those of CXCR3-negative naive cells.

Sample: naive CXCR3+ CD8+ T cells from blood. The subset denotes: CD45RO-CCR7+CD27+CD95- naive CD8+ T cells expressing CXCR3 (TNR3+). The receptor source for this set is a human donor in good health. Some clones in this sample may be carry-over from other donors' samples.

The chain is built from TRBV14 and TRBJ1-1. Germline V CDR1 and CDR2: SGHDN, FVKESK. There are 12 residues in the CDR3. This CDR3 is CASSRGNTEAFF.

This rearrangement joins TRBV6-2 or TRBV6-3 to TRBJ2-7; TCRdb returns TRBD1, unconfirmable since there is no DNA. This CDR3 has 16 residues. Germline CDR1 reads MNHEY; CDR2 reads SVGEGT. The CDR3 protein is CASSTPDGAVTYEQYF.

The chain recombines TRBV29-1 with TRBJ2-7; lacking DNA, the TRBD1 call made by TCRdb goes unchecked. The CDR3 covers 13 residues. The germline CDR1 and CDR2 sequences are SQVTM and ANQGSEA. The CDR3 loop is CSVGYRDVYEQYF.

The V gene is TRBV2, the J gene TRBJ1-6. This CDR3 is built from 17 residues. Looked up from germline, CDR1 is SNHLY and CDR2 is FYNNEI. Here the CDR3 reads CASSEWERSSYDSPLHF. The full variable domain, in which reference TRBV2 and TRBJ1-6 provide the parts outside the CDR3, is EPEVTQTPSHQVTQMGQEVILRCVPISNHLYFYWYRQILGQKVEFLVSFYNNEISEKSEIFDDQFSVERPDGSNFTLKIRSTKLEDSAMYFCASSEWERSSYDSPLHFGNGTRLTVT.

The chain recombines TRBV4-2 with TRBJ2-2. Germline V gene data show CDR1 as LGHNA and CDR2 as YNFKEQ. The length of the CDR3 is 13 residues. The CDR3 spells CASSSENTGELFF.

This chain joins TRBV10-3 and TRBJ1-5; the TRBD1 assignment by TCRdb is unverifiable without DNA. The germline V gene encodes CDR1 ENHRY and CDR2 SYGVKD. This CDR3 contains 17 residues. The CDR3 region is CAISEPGQGEMNQPQHF.

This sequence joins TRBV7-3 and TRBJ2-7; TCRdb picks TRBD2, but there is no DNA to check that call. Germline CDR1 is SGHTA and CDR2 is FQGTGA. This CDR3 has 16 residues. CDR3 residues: CASSLDPGTNPHEQYF.

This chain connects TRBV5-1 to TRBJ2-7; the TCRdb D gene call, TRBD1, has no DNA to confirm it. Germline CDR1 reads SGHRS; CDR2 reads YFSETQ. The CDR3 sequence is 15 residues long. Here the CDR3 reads CASSLLPGTTKEQYF.

CDR3: CASSSMRGAGPQHF. The chain links TRBV2 to TRBJ1-5; the D call from TCRdb, TRBD1, cannot be confirmed without DNA. This CDR3 spans 14 amino acids. Germline CDR1 is SNHLY and CDR2 is FYNNEI.

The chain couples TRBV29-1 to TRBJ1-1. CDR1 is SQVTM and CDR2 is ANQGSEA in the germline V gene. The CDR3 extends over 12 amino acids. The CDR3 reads CSVFGGDTEAFF.

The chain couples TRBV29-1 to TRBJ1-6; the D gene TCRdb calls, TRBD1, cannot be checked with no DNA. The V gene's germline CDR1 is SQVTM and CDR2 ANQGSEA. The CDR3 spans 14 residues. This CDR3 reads CSVDSGGLNSPLHF. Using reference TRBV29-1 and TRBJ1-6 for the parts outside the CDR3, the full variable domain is SAVISQKPSRDICQRGTSLTIQCQVDSQVTMMFWYRQQPGQSLTLIATANQGSEATYESGFVIDKFPISRPNLTFSTLTVSNMSPEDSSIYLCSVDSGGLNSPLHFGNGTRLTVT.

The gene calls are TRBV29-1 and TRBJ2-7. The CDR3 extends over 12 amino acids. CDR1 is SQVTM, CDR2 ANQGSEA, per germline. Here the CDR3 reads CSVWTASYEQYF.

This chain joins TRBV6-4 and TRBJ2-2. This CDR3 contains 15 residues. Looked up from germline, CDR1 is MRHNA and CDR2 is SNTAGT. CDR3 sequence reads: CASSDSIDGTGELFF.

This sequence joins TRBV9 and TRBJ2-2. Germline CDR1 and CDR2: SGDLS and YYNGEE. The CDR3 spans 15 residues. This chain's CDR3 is CASSVTWHFTGELFF.

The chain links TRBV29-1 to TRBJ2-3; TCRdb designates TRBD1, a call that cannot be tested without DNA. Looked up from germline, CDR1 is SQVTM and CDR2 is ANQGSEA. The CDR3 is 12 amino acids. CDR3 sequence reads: CSVTTDTDTQYF.

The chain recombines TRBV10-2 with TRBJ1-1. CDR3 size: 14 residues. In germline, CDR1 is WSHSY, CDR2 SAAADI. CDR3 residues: CATLGWTEDTEAFF.

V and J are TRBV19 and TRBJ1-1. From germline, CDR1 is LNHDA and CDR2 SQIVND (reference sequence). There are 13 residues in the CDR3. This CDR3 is CASSIGRNTEAFF.

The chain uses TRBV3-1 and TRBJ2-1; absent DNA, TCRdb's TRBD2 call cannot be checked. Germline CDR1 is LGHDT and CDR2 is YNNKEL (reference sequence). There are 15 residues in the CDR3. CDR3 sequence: CASSPRPKALDEQFF.

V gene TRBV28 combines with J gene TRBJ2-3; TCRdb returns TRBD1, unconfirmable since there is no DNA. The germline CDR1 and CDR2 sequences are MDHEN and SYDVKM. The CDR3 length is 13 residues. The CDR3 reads CASGTGSTDTQYF.

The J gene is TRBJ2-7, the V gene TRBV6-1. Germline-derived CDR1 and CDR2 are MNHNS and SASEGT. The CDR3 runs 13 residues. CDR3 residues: CASSVAGSYEQYF.

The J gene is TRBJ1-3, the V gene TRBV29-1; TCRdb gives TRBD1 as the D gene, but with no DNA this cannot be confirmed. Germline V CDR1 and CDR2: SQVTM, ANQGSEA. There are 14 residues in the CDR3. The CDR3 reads CSVTGGDSGNTIYF.

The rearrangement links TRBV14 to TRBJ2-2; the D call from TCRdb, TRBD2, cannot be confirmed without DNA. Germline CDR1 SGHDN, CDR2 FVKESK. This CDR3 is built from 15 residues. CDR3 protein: CASSQDESGFRELFF.

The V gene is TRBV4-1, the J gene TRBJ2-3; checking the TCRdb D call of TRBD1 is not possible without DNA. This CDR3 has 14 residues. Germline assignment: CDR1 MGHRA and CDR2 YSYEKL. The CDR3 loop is CASSPPGGTDTQYF.

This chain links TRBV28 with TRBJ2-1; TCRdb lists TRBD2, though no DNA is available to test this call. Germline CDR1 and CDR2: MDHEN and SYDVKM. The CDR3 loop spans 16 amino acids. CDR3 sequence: CASSRTSGGSLNEQFF.

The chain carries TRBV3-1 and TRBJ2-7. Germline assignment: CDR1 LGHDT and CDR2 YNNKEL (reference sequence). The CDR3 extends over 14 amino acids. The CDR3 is CASSQDLGTYEQYF.

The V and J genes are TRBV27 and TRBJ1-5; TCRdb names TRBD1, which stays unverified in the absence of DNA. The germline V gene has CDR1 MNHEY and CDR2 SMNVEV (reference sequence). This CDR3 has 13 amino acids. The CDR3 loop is CASSLGAVQPQHF.

CDR3 protein: CSARGGNTQETQYF. The rearrangement links TRBV20-1 to TRBJ2-5. Per the germline V gene, CDR1 is DFQATT and CDR2 is SNEGSKA (reference sequence). CDR3 length: 14 amino acids.

The CDR3 is CASSLLEEQYF. V and J are TRBV13 and TRBJ2-7. The CDR3 is made up of 11 amino acids. Per germline, CDR1 PRHDT and CDR2 FYEKMQ (reference sequence). The full variable domain, in which reference TRBV13 and TRBJ2-7 provide the parts outside the CDR3, is AAGVIQSPRHLIKEKRETATLKCYPIPRHDTVYWYQQGPGQDPQFLISFYEKMQSDKGSIPDRFSAQQFSDYHSELNMSSLELGDSALYFCASSLLEEQYFGPGTRLTVT.

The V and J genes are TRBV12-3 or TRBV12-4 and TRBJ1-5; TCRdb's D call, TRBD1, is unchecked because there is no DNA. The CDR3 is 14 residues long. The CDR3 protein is CASSLTGGNQPQHF.

CDR3 loop: CASSPQGGIVADTQYF. V usage is TRBV6-5 and J usage is TRBJ2-3; no DNA is available, so the TRBD1 call from TCRdb remains unchecked. The CDR3 consists of 16 residues. CDR1 and CDR2 from the germline V gene are MNHEY and SVGAGI.

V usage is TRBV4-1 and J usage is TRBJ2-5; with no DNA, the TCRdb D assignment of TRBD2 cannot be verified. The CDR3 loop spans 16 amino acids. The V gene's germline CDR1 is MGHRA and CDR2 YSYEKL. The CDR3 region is CASSHPMEGVQETQYF.

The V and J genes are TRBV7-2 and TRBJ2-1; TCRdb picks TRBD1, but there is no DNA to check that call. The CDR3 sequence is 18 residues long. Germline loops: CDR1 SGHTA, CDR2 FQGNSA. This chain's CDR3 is CASSLPAWVGAIYNEQFF.